Presented here are 9 T cell receptor beta chains from one specimen sequenced in a study of T cells in Graves' hyperthyroidism and ophthalmopathy (dated by TCRdb to about 2019). Library preparation was by multiplex PCR. TCRdb names Illumina HiSeq 2000 as the instrument used. The TCR beta CDR3 regions were amplified from RNA transcripts. The TCR CDR3 was subjected to a first round of RT-PCR using the HTBI primer set and the Qiagen OneStep RT-PCR kit. The public reads were run again by TCRdb, first through fastp at Q25 and then through MiXCR, and only productive beta chains were kept. Each entry merges the rows of one CDR3 protein and shows their most common DNA and genes. In this sample the table shows about 420,000 distinct CDR3 sequences, around 13% of which occur a single time. The ten biggest clones cover around 5.3% of the sample. Sequencing was performed on blood. The receptors originated from a woman aged 18-29 years with Graves' hyperthyroidism.

The rearrangement joins TRBV6-4 to TRBJ2-2; D may be TRBD1 (5 bases). The CDR3 sequence is 14 residues long. Germline-derived CDR1 and CDR2 are MRHNA and SNTAGT. The V end lost 5 bases, the J end lost 6 bases, and 13 bases lay between the germline ends. CDR3: CASSSLTEAGELFF. CDR3 sequence (DNA): TGTGCCAGCAGTTCCCTGACAGAAGCCGGGGAGCTGTTTTTT.

Ten or more counts support this clonotype. The chain couples TRBV24-1 to TRBJ2-1, with D perhaps TRBD1 or TRBD2 (5 bases each). CDR1 KGHDR and CDR2 SFDVKD come from the germline V gene. The CDR3 is made up of 15 amino acids. The V gene lost 2 bases and the J gene lost 9 bases, with 16 bases spanning the gap. The CDR3, as DNA: TGTGCCACCAGTGATTCCCGGGACCTCGGTTTTGAGCAGTTCTTC. It codes for CATSDSRDLGFEQFF.

The chain uses TRBV19 and TRBJ2-6; the D is unclear. Trimming shortened V by 3 bases and J by 4 bases, and 7 bases separated the two germline ends. The CDR3 spans 14 residues. Germline V lookup: CDR1 LNHDA, CDR2 SQIVND (reference sequence). CDR3 region: CASSIAVGANVLTF. CDR3 DNA sequence: TGTGCCAGTAGTATTGCTGTAGGGGCCAACGTCCTGACTTTC.

This clonotype has a count of ten or more. The rearrangement uses TRBV3-1 and TRBJ2-3; D unclear. V was clipped by 4 bases and J by 0 bases, with 8 bases between them. The CDR3 length is 14 residues. Germline V gene data show CDR1 as LGHDT and CDR2 as YNNKEL (reference sequence). The DNA for the CDR3 is TGTGCCAGCAGCCCACGCCGGAGCACAGATACGCAGTATTTT. This gives the protein CASSPRRSTDTQYF.

The chain is built from TRBV6-1 and TRBJ1-3, with no clear D. V was pared by 5 bases and J by 4 bases, with 12 bases between. The germline V gene has CDR1 MNHNS and CDR2 SASEGT. The CDR3 loop spans 14 amino acids. CDR3 coding DNA: TGTGCCAGCAGTCAAGGCAGAGAAGGAAACACCATATATTTT. It encodes CASSQGREGNTIYF.

The rearrangement joins TRBV6-1 to TRBJ2-3, with 15 positions matching TRBD2. The V and J ends lost 6 bases and 3 bases, in that order; junction bases with no gene match: 4. Germline CDR1 and CDR2: MNHNS and SASEGT. The CDR3 length is 16 residues. CDR3 coding DNA: TGTGCCAGCAGGGGACTAGCGGGAGGTTCGACAGATACGCAGTATTTT. It translates to CASRGLAGGSTDTQYF.

This clonotype has just a few counts. The CDR3 loop reads CASSFGTSDSSYEQYF. The CDR3 bases are TGTGCCAGCAGCTTCGGGACTAGCGATAGCTCCTACGAGCAGTACTTC. The rearrangement joins TRBV7-8 to TRBJ2-7, with 10 bases lining up with TRBD2. V shed 3 bases and J 0 bases; nucleotides not matched to a gene: 5. The CDR3 runs to 16 residues. Germline V lookup: CDR1 SGHVS, CDR2 FQNEAQ.

This clonotype was seen ten or more times. The chain combines TRBV5-6 with TRBJ1-1; D unresolved. The CDR3 has 14 residues. V lost 5 bases and J lost 4, with 15 bases in between. In germline, CDR1 is SGHDT, CDR2 YYEEEE. The CDR3, as DNA: TGTGCCAGCAGACACCCGGGTAAAGGCACTGAAGCTTTCTTT. Its protein is CASRHPGKGTEAFF.

The chain is built from TRBV18 and TRBJ2-1; possibly TRBD1 or TRBD2 for D (6 bases each). The CDR3 is 16 residues long. Trimming left V 2 bases short and J 5 bases short, with 16 bases between. The germline V gene encodes CDR1 KGHSH and CDR2 LQKENI. CDR3 sequence: CASSPAVAGHNNEQFF. The CDR3 nucleotides are TGTGCCAGCTCACCAGCCGTTGCGGGACATAACAATGAGCAGTTCTTC. The whole variable domain, remainder taken from reference TRBV18 and TRBJ2-1, is NAGVMQNPRHLVRRRGQEARLRCSPMKGHSHVYWYRQLPEEGLKFMVYLQKENIIDESGMPKERFSAEFPKEGPSILRIQQVVRGDSAAYFCASSPAVAGHNNEQFFGPGTRLTVL.